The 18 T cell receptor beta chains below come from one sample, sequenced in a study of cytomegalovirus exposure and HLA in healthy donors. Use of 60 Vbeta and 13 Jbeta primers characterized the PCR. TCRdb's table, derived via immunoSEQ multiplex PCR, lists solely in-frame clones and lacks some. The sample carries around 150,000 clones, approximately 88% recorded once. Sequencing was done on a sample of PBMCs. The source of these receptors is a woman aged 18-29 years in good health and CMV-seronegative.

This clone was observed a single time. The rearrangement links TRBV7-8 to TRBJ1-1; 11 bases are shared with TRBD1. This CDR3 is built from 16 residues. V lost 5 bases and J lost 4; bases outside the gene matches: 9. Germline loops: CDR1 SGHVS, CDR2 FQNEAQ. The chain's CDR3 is CASSVRTGGRSTEAFF. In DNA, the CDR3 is TGTGCCAGCAGCGTGAGGACAGGGGGCAGGTCCACTGAAGCTTTCTTT.

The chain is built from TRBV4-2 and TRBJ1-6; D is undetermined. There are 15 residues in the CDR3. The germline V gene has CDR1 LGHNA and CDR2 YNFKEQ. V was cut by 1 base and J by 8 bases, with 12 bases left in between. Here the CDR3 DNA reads TGTGCCAGCAGCCAAGGGCCTAGACCGGATTCACCCCTCCACTTT. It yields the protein CASSQGPRPDSPLHF.

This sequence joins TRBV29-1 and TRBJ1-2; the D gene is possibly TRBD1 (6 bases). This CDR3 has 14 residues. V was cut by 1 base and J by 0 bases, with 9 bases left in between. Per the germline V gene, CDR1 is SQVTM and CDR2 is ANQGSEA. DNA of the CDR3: TGCAGCGTTGAAGGGGGGCAGACTAACTATGGCTACACCTTC. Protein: CSVEGGQTNYGYTF.

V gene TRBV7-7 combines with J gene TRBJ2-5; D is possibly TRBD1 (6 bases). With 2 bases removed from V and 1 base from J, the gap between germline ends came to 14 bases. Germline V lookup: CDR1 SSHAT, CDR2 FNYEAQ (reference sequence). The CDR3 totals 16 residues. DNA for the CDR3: TGTGCCAGCAGCTTAAGGCAGGGGCGCGCCCAAGAGACCCAGTACTTC. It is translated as CASSLRQGRAQETQYF.

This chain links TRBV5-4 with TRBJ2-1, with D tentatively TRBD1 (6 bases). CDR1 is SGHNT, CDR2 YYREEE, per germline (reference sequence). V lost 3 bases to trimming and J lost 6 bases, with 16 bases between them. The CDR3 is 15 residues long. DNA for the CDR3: TGTGCCAGCAGCTCCACCGGGACACCGGCCAATGAGCAGTTCTTC. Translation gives CASSSTGTPANEQFF.

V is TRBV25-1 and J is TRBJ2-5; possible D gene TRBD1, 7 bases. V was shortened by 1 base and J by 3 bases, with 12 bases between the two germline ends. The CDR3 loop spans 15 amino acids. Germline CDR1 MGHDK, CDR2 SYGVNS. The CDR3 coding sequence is TGTGCCAGCAGTGAATTCGGCAGGGGGGAAGAGACCCAGTACTTC. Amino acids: CASSEFGRGEETQYF.

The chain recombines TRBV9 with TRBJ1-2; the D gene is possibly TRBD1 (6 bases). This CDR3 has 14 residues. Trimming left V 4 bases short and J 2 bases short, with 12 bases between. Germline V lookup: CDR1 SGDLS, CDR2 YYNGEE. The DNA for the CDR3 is TGTGCCAGCAGCCCCCAGACAGGAAACTATGGCTACACCTTC. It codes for CASSPQTGNYGYTF.

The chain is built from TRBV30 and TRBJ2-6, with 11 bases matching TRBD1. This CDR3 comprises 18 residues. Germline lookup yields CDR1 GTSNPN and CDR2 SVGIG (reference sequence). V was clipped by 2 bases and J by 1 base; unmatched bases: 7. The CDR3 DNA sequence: TGTGCCTGGAGTCCCCCTGGACAGGGGGCTTCTGGGGCCAACGTCCTGACTTTC. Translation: CAWSPPGQGASGANVLTF.

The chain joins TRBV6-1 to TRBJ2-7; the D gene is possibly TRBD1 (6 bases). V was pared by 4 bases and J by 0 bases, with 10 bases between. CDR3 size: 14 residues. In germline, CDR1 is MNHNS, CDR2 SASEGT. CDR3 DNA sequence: TGTGCCAGCAGTGCCCGGGACATCTCCTACGAGCAGTACTTC. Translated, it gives CASSARDISYEQYF.

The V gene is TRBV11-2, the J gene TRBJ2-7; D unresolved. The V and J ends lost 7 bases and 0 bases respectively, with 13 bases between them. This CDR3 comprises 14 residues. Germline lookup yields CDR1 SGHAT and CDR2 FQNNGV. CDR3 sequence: CASKLTQSSYEQYF. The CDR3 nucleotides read TGTGCCAGCAAACTAACCCAGAGCTCCTACGAGCAGTACTTC.

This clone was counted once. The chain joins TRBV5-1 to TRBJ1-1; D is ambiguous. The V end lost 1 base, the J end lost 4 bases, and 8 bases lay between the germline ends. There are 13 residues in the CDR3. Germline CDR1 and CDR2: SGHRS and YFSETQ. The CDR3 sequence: CASSLRSATEAFF. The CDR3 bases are TGCGCCAGCAGCTTGCGGAGCGCCACTGAAGCTTTCTTT.

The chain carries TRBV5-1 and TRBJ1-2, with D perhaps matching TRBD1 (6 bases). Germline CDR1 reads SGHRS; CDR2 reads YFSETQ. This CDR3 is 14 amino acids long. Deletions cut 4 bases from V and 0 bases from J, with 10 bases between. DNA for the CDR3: TGCGCCAGCAGCCCCCAGGGGACTAACTATGGCTACACCTTC. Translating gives CASSPQGTNYGYTF.

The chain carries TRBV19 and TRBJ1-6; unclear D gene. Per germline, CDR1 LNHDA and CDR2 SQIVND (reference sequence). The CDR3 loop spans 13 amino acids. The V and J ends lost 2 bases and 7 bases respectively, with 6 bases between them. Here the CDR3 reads CASSITANSPLHF. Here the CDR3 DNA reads TGTGCCAGTAGTATAACAGCCAATTCACCCCTCCACTTT.

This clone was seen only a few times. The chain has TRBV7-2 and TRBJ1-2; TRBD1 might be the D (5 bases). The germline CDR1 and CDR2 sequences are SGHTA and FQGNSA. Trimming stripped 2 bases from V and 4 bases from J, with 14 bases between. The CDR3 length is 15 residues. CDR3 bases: TGTGCCAGCAGCTTACCGATCGCAGGGATCTATGGCTACACCTTC. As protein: CASSLPIAGIYGYTF.

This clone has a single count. CDR3 in amino acids: CASSLPSLNQPQHF. The CDR3 DNA reads TGTGCCAGCAGCCTACCTAGCCTCAATCAGCCCCAGCATTTT. V is TRBV7-2 and J is TRBJ1-5; D is unclear. Germline V CDR1 and CDR2: SGHTA, FQGNSA. The V and J ends lost 5 bases and 3 bases respectively, with 11 bases between them. The length of the CDR3 is 14 residues.

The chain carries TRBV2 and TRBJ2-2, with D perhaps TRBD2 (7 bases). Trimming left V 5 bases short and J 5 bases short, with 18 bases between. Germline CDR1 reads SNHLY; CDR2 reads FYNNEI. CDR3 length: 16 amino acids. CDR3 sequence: CASSWAGRGGTGELFF. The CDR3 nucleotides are TGTGCCAGCAGTTGGGCCGGCAGGGGAGGGACCGGGGAGCTGTTTTTT.

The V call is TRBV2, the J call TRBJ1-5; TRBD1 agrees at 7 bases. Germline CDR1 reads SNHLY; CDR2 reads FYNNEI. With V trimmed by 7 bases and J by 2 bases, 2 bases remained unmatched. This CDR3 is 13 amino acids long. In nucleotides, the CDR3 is TGTGCCAGCACCGGGACAGGCAATCAGCCCCAGCATTTT. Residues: CASTGTGNQPQHF.

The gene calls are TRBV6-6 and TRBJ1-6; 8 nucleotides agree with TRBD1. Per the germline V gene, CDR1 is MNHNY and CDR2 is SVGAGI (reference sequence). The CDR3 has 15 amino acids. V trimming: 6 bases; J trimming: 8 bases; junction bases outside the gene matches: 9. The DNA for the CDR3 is TGTGCCAGCAGCCTCGTGCAGGGGGCAGATTCACCCCTCCACTTT. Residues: CASSLVQGADSPLHF.